Sequencing of this TCR beta chain was carried out in a study of blood T cell repertoires in COVID-19. Across the whole study: The analysed material was cDNA or gDNA that came from T cells, B-cell-depleted T cells, or PBMCs.

As processed by the authors: The authors estimated nucleated cell counts from reference gene primer amplification. Profiled with immunoSEQ multiplex PCR; TCRdb holds only in-frame clones, not every one. V and J calls and clone size come straight from that table; D and trimming were deduced from the DNA. The table lists some 180,000 clones, more than 75% of them singletons. V was clipped by 5 bases and J by 4 bases; unmatched bases: 8. The germline gives CDR1 SGHKS, CDR2 YYEKEE (reference sequence). The CDR3 is made up of 16 amino acids. The sequenced material came from peripheral blood. The clonotype originates from a woman aged 45 to 65 with active or convalescent COVID-19. The chain uses TRBV5-5 and TRBJ1-5, with 11 bases aligning to TRBD1. CDR3 residues: CASSSSGTGGNQPQHF. The CDR3 DNA is TGTGCCAGCAGTTCATCCGGGACAGGGGGTAATCAGCCCCAGCATTTT.